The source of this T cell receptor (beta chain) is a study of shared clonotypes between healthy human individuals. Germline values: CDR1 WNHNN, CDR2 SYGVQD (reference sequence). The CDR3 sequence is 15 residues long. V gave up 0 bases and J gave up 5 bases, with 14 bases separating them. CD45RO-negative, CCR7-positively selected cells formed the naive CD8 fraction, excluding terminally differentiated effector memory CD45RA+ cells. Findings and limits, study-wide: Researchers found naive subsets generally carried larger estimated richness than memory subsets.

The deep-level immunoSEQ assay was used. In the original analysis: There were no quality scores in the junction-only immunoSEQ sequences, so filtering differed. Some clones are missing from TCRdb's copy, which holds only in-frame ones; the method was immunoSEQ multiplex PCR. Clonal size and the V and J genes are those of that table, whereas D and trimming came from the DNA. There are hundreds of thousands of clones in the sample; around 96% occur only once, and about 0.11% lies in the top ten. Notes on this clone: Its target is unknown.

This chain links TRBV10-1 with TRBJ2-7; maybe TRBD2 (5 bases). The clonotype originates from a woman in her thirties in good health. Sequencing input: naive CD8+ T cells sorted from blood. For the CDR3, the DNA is TGCGCCAGCAGTGAGTCTAAGGACTCGGGCAACGAGCAGTACTTC. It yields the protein CASSESKDSGNEQYF.